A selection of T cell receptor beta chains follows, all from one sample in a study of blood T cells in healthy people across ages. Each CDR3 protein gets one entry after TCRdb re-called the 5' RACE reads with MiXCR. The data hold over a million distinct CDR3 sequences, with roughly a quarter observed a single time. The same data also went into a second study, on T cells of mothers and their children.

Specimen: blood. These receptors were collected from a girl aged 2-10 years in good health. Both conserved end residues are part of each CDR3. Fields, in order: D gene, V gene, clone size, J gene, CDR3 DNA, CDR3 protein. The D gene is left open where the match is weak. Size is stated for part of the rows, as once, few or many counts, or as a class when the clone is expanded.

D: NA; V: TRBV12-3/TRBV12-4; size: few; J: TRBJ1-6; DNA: TGTGCCAGCAGTTCCCCCGGCCCTCTGAGTTCACCCCTCCACTTT; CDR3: CASSSPGPLSSPLHF
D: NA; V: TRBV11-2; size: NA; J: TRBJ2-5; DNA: TGTGCCAGCAGGAAGTTAGCGGAATACCAAGAGACCCAGTACTTC; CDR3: CASRKLAEYQETQYF
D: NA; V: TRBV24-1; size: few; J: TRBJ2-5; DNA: TGTGCCACCAGTGATTTGGGGACCCAGTACTTC; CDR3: CATSDLGTQYF
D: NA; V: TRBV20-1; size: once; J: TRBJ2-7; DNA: TGCAGTGCTAGATTAGGGGGCTCCTACGAGCAGTACTTC; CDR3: CSARLGGSYEQYF
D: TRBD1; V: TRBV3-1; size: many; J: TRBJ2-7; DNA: TGTGCCAGCAGTCGGGACAGGAGCTCCTACGAGCAGTACTTC; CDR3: CASSRDRSSYEQYF
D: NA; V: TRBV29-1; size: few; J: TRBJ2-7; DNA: TGCAGCGTTTACGGGACCTACGAGCAGTACTTC; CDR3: CSVYGTYEQYF
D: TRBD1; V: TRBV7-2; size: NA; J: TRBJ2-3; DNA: TGTGCCAGCAGCTTACGAGGGGACAGGGGAGCAGATACGCAGTATTTT; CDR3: CASSLRGDRGADTQYF
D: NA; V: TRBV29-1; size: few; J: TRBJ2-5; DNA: TGCAGCCTGGTAGACGGCTACCAAGAGACCCAGTACTTC; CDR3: CSLVDGYQETQYF
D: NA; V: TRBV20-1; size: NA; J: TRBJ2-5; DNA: TGCAGTGCTTCAGAAAGTACTAGCAAAGAGACCCAGTACTTC; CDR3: CSASESTSKETQYF
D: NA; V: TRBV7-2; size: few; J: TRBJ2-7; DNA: TGTGCCAGCAGCTTAGTCTGGACAGCCTACGAGCAGTACTTC; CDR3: CASSLVWTAYEQYF
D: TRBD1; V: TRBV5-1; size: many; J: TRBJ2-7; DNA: TGTGCCAGCAGCTTAGGACAGGGGGGGAGAGAGCAGTACTTC; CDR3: CASSLGQGGREQYF
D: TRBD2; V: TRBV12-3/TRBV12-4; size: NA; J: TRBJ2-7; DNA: TGTGCCAGCAGTCACTGGGGAGCGGGGAATTACGAGCAGTACTTC; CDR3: CASSHWGAGNYEQYF
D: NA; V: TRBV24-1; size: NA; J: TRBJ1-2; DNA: TGTGCCACCAGTGAAGGCAGGACCTATGGCTACACCTTC; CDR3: CATSEGRTYGYTF
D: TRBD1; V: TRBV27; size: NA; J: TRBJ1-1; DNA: TGTGCCAGCAGTATCTGGGGACAGGCAGAAGCTTTCTTT; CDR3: CASSIWGQAEAFF
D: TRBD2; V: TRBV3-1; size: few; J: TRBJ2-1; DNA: TGTGCCAGCAGCCAAGGCTCGGGAGGGGTTCGGAATGAGCAGTTCTTC; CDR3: CASSQGSGGVRNEQFF
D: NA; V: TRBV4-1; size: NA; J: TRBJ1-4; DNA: TGCGCCAGCAGCCAGGGCTTCCTCGGGGAAAAACTGTTTTTT; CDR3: CASSQGFLGEKLFF
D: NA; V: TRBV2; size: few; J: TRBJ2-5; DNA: TGTGCCAGCACACGAGATGTGCAAGAGACCCAGTACTTC; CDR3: CASTRDVQETQYF
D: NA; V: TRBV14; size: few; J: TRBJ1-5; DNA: TGTGCCAGCAGCTATTGGCTAGCGACTGAGAATACGCAGCATTTT; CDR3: CASSYWLATENTQHF
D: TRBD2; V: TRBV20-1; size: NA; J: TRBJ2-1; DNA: TGCAGTGCTAGAGATCGCCTAGCGGGGACTGTGTGGTACAATGAGCAGTTCTTC; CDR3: CSARDRLAGTVWYNEQFF
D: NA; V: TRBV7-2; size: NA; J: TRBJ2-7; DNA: TGTGCCAGCAGCTTAAGGTCTGGGAATTCCTTTTACGAGCAGTACTTC; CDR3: CASSLRSGNSFYEQYF
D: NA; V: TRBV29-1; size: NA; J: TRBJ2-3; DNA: TGCAGCGTTGAAGTAGGGCCAGATACGCAGTATTTT; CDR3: CSVEVGPDTQYF
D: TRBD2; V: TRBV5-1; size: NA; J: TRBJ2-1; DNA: TGCGCCAGCAGCCCCAGCTTTGTCGGGGGGAAGTACAATGAGCAGTTCTTC; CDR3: CASSPSFVGGKYNEQFF
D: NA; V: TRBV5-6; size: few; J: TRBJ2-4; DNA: TGTGCCAGCAGCTTGGATAGGAGGAACATTCAGTACTTC; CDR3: CASSLDRRNIQYF
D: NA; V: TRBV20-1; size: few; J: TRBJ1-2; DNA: TGCAGTGCTGGAGATGGCCCGACAGAAAACTATGGCTACACCTTC; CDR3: CSAGDGPTENYGYTF
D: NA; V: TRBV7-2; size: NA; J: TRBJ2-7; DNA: TGTGCCAGCAGCACGAGCGGAGCCAACTACGAGCAGTACTTC; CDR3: CASSTSGANYEQYF
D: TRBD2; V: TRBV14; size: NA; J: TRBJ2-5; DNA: TGTGCCAGCAGCCAAGTTCAAGCGGGGTGGCAAGAGACCCAGTACTTC; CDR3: CASSQVQAGWQETQYF
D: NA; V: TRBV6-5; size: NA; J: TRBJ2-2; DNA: TGTGCCAGTAATGATCCCGGGGCCGGGGAGCTGTTTTTT; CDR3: CASNDPGAGELFF
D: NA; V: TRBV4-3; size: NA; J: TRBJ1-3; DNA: TGCGCCAGCAGCCAAGAGGGTACCTCTGGAAACACCATATATTTT; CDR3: CASSQEGTSGNTIYF
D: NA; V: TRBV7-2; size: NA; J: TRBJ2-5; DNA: TGTGCCAGCAGCTTAGAGGTCGGGTGGCCCGAGACCCAGTACTTC; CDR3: CASSLEVGWPETQYF
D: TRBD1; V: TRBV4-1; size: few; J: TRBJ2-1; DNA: TGCGCCAGCAGCCTCCAAACAGGGGATGAGCAGTTCTTC; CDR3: CASSLQTGDEQFF
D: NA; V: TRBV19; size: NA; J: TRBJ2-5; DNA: TGTGCCAGTGGGCGGGGCACGGAGACCCAGTACTTC; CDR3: CASGRGTETQYF
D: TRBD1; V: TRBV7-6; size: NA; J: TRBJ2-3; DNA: TGTGCCAGCAGCCGGACAGGGGTCGAAGATACGCAGTATTTT; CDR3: CASSRTGVEDTQYF
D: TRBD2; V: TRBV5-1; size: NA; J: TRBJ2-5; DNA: TGCGCCAGCAGCCCAGAGCCGGGACTAGCGGGACAAGAGACCCAGTACTTC; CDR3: CASSPEPGLAGQETQYF
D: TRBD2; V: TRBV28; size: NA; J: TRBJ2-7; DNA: TGTGCCACCAAATCGGGACTAGCGGGTCTAACCTACGAGCAGTACTTC; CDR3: CATKSGLAGLTYEQYF
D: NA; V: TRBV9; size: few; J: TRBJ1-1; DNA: TGTGCCAGCAGCGTAGCAGCCTTGGACACTGAAGCTTTCTTT; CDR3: CASSVAALDTEAFF
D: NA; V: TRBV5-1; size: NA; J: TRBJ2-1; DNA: TGCGCCAGCAGCTTGGACTTTCTGGGGGATAGTGAGCAGTTCTTC; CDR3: CASSLDFLGDSEQFF
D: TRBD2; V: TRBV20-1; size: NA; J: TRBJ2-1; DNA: TGCAGTGCTACCCCCGCTAGCGGTATAAATGAGCAGTTCTTC; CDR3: CSATPASGINEQFF
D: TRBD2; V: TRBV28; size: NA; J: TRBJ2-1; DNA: TGTGCCAGCAGTCCCCGGGGTAGCGGGAGGGCCAAAGAGCAGTTCTTC; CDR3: CASSPRGSGRAKEQFF
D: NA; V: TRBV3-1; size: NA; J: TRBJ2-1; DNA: TGTGCCAGCAGCCAAACTATGATGGGGACATTCGGTGAGCAGTTCTTC; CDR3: CASSQTMMGTFGEQFF
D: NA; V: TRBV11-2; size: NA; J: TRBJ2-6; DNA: TGTGCCAGCAGCCCCTCCCGGGTCTCTGGGGCCAACGTCCTGACTTTC; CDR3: CASSPSRVSGANVLTF
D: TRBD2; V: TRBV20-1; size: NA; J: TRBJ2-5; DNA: TGCAGTGCTAGAGTGGGTGGGAGGGCCTGGAAGGAGACCCAGTACTTC; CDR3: CSARVGGRAWKETQYF
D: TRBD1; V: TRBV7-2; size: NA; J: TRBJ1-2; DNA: TGTGCCAGCAGCTTAGGACAGGGTGGCAACTATGGCTACACCTTC; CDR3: CASSLGQGGNYGYTF
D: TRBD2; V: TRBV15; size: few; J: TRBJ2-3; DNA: TGTGCCACCCGAGGCAGGGAGGGGGATACGCAGTATTTT; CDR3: CATRGREGDTQYF
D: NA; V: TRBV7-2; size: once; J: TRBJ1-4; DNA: TGTGCCAGCAGCTCGAATAGGGGGGAGGAAAAACTGTTTTTT; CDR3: CASSSNRGEEKLFF
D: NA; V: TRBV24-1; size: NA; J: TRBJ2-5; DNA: TGTGCCACCAGGCCCAGTGGAAAAGAGACCCAGTACTTC; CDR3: CATRPSGKETQYF
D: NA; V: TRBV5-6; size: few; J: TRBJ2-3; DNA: TGTGCCAGCAGGGGTGGGACTTCCATCCAGTATTTT; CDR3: CASRGGTSIQYF
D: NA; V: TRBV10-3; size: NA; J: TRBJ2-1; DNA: TGTGCCATCAGTGAGCTAGGGACTGCGGTGGATGAGCAGTTCTTC; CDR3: CAISELGTAVDEQFF
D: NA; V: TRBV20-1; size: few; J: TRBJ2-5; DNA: TGCAGTGCACGAGGGCGGGACCCACAAGAGACCCAGTACTTC; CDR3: CSARGRDPQETQYF
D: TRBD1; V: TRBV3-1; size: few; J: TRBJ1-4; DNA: TGTGCCAGCAGCCAAGGGACAGGGTCATATGAAAAACTGTTTTTT; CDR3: CASSQGTGSYEKLFF
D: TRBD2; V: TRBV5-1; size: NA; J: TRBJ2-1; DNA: TGCGCCAGCACCGGGACTAGCGGTCCCTCAGGGGTAAATGAGCAGTTCTTC; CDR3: CASTGTSGPSGVNEQFF
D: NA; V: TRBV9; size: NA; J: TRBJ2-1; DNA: TGTGCCAGCAGCCCTGGGGGCGGTTTGAGGGGCAATGAGCAGTTCTTC; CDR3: CASSPGGGLRGNEQFF
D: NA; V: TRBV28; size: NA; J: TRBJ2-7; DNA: TGTGCCACCAGGCGACCGTCACCTTCCTACGAGCAGTACTTC; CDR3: CATRRPSPSYEQYF
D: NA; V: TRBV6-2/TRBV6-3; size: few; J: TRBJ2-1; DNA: TGTGCCAGCAGTCTACAGGTCTATGAGCAGTTCTTC; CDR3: CASSLQVYEQFF
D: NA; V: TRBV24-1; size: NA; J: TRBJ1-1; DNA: TGTGCCACCAGTGATGCCCTATGCACTGAAGCTTTCTTT; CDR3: CATSDALCTEAFF
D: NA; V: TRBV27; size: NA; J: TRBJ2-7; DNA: TGTGCCAGCAGTGATACAGGGTTGACCTACGAGCAGTACTTC; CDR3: CASSDTGLTYEQYF